The 3 T cell receptor beta chains presented below share a single source sample, sequenced in a study of cytomegalovirus exposure and HLA in healthy donors. Primers: 60 Vbeta forward and 13 Jbeta reverse. Generated by immunoSEQ multiplex PCR, the TCRdb table keeps only in-frame clones and is missing some. The table has some 100,000 clones, around 75% seen once. Specimen: PBMCs. Receptors were obtained from a young woman in good health and CMV-seropositive.

This rearrangement joins TRBV10-2 to TRBJ2-5; the match to TRBD2 covers 14 bases. This CDR3 comprises 18 residues. In germline, CDR1 is WSHSY, CDR2 SAAADI. With 4 bases clipped from V and 4 bases from J, the junction kept 11 bases outside the gene matches. CDR3 sequence reads: CASSVTSGRVAGGETQYF. The CDR3, as DNA: TGCGCCAGCAGTGTGACTAGCGGGAGGGTCGCTGGAGGAGAGACCCAGTACTTC.

The rearrangement links TRBV30 to TRBJ1-5; D gene ambiguous. V lost 4 bases to trimming and J lost 7 bases, with 14 bases between them. Germline loops: CDR1 GTSNPN, CDR2 SVGIG (reference sequence). This CDR3 is built from 13 residues. The DNA for the CDR3 is TGTGCCTGGACTCTGCCCGGAGGGCAGCCCCAGCATTTT. Translation gives CAWTLPGGQPQHF.

This clone appeared a few times. The chain carries TRBV7-2 and TRBJ2-5; TRBD1 might be the D (5 bases). CDR1 and CDR2 (germline): SGHTA, FQGNSA. The CDR3 extends over 13 amino acids. The germline V and J ends were trimmed by 6 bases and 7 bases, with 15 bases remaining between them. The CDR3 protein is CASRGRESRTQYF. The CDR3 DNA follows: TGTGCCAGCAGGGGGCGCGAATCAAGGACCCAGTACTTC.